One and the same sample provided the 18 T cell receptor beta chains below, sequenced in a study of blood T cell repertoires in COVID-19. The repertoire was sequenced with immunoSEQ multiplex PCR; TCRdb's copy has only in-frame clones and lacks some. There are fewer than 300,000 clones in the sample; more than 80% occur only once, and 0.9% to 1.2% lies in the top ten. Sequenced: PBMCs or T cells enriched from blood (not recorded which). The receptors were sampled from a woman aged 25-40 years who had recovered from COVID-19.

The rearrangement joins TRBV6-2 or TRBV6-3 to TRBJ1-2; 7 positions agree with TRBD1. The germline CDR1 and CDR2 sequences are MNHEY and SVGEGT. The CDR3 contains 14 residues. Trimming took 0 bases from V and 8 from J; bases not matched to a gene: 6. The CDR3 loop reads CASSYSGQVEGYTF. The CDR3 nucleotides read TGTGCCAGCAGTTACTCCGGACAGGTAGAAGGCTACACCTTC.

The gene calls are TRBV7-6 and TRBJ1-1, with 7 bases that match TRBD1. The CDR3 is made up of 15 amino acids. CDR1 is SGHVS and CDR2 is FNYEAQ in the germline V gene. After removal of 6 bases from V and 1 base from J, the junction contained 8 bases not matched to a gene. In DNA form, the CDR3 reads TGTGCCAGCAGGTCAACAGGGGCCCGGAACACTGAAGCTTTCTTT. Protein sequence: CASRSTGARNTEAFF. The variable domain in full, completed from reference TRBV7-6 and TRBJ1-1, reads GAGVSQSPRYKVTKRGQDVALRCDPISGHVSLYWYRQALGQGPEFLTYFNYEAQQDKSGLPNDRFSAERPEGSISTLTIQRTEQRDSAMYRCASRSTGARNTEAFFGQGTRLTVV.

The genes are TRBV5-1 and TRBJ1-2; 9 nucleotides line up with TRBD1. This CDR3 is built from 14 residues. Germline lookup yields CDR1 SGHRS and CDR2 YFSETQ. V gave up 0 bases and J gave up 8 bases; unmatched junction bases: 5. CDR3 residues: CASSLAGDREGYTF. DNA for the CDR3: TGCGCCAGCAGCTTGGCGGGGGACAGGGAAGGCTACACCTTC.

The chain carries TRBV11-2 and TRBJ2-1, with TRBD1 matching over 10 bases. The CDR3 is made up of 16 amino acids. CDR1 and CDR2 (germline): SGHAT, FQNNGV. J gave up 8 bases and V 1 base, and 8 bases lay outside the gene matches. The CDR3 DNA reads TGTGCCAGCAGCTTAGGACCGGGACAGGGGTTCGATGAGCAGTTCTTC. This gives the protein CASSLGPGQGFDEQFF. The variable domain in full, completed from reference TRBV11-2 and TRBJ2-1, reads EAGVAQSPRYKIIEKRQSVAFWCNPISGHATLYWYQQILGQGPKLLIQFQNNGVVDDSQLPKDRFSAERLKGVDSTLKIQPAKLEDSAVYLCASSLGPGQGFDEQFFGPGTRLTVL.

The chain joins TRBV11-2 to TRBJ2-4, with D possibly matching TRBD1 (6 bases). V was trimmed by 5 bases and J by 0 bases, leaving 14 bases between them. Germline-derived CDR1 and CDR2 are SGHAT and FQNNGV. The CDR3 totals 16 residues. The CDR3 spells CASSPRTALAKNIQYF. CDR3 coding DNA: TGTGCCAGCAGCCCGCGGACAGCGCTAGCCAAAAACATTCAGTACTTC.

This clone has only one observation. The chain has TRBV18 and TRBJ1-2, with D unresolved. The germline V and J ends were trimmed by 3 bases and 4 bases, with 18 bases remaining between them. The CDR3 consists of 16 residues. CDR1 KGHSH and CDR2 LQKENI come from the germline V gene. This CDR3 reads CASSPPTPGRSYGYTF. As DNA, the CDR3 is TGTGCCAGCTCACCCCCAACACCGGGGAGAAGCTATGGCTACACCTTC.

The V gene is TRBV19, the J gene TRBJ2-1, with 11 nucleotides matching TRBD2. V trimming: 6 bases; J trimming: 6 bases; junction bases outside the gene matches: 4. This CDR3 comprises 14 residues. Germline lookup yields CDR1 LNHDA and CDR2 SQIVND (reference sequence). CDR3 amino acids: CASSVAGGPNEQFF. For the CDR3, the DNA is TGTGCCAGTAGCGTAGCGGGAGGGCCCAATGAGCAGTTCTTC.

This clone was found once. The genes are TRBV3-1 (or the pseudogene TRBV3-2) and TRBJ2-7, with D tentatively TRBD2 (7 bases). V was cut by 1 base and J by 4 bases, with 14 bases left in between. This CDR3 has 15 amino acids. Germline values: CDR1 LGHDT, CDR2 YNNKEL (reference sequence). Written as DNA, the CDR3 is TGTGCCAGCAGCCAAGGCGGGGGCAGCAAATACGAGCAGTACTTC. Amino acids: CASSQGGGSKYEQYF.

The chain recombines TRBV7-3 with TRBJ2-1, with unresolved D. The length of the CDR3 is 13 residues. V was trimmed by 5 bases and J by 6 bases, leaving 11 bases between them. Per the germline V gene, CDR1 is SGHTA and CDR2 is FQGTGA. CDR3 in DNA: TGTGCCAGCAGCGACCGGGTTCTCAATGAGCAGTTCTTC. Amino acids: CASSDRVLNEQFF.

The J gene is TRBJ2-1, the V gene TRBV7-9, with D hard to call. With 1 base removed from V and 3 bases from J, the gap between germline ends came to 10 bases. The CDR3 sequence is 15 residues long. The V gene's germline CDR1 is SEHNR and CDR2 FQNEAQ (reference sequence). The CDR3 sequence is CASSLGPGHYNEQFF. CDR3 bases: TGTGCCAGCAGCTTAGGGCCAGGTCACTACAATGAGCAGTTCTTC.

This chain uses TRBV21-1 with TRBJ2-5; the table gives TRBD1 as D, unverified against the DNA. TRBV21-1 is recorded as a pseudogene. The CDR3 has 14 amino acids. The chain's CDR3 is CASSNRDRVKTQYF. The CDR3 region has the DNA TGTGCCAGCAGCAACCGGGACAGGGTTAAGACCCAGTACTTC.

The V gene is TRBV4-3, the J gene TRBJ2-5; 7 bases are a match to TRBD1. This CDR3 has 13 amino acids. After removal of 1 base from V and 6 bases from J, the junction contained 2 bases not matched to a gene. Germline CDR1 and CDR2: LGHNA and YSLEER. The CDR3 region has the DNA TGCGCCAGCAGCCAAGGACAGGGCAAGACCCAGTACTTC. Translated: CASSQGQGKTQYF.

This chain uses TRBV12-3 or TRBV12-4 with TRBJ1-1; D unclear. The CDR3 runs to 11 residues. V was clipped by 4 bases and J by 8 bases, with 8 bases between them. CDR3 in DNA: TGTGCCAGCAGTTATTCAGAAGAAGCTTTCTTT. Translation gives CASSYSEEAFF.

The table lists this clone with a count of one. The chain recombines TRBV30 with TRBJ1-1; TRBD1 is a possible D gene (5 bases). Germline assignment: CDR1 GTSNPN and CDR2 SVGIG (reference sequence). With 4 bases removed from V and 0 bases from J, the gap between germline ends came to 12 bases. CDR3 size: 14 residues. The CDR3 loop is CAWMGLGMNTEAFF. CDR3 coding DNA: TGTGCCTGGATGGGGCTGGGGATGAACACTGAAGCTTTCTTT.

This chain links TRBV12-3 or TRBV12-4 with TRBJ2-7, with D hard to call. The V end was cut by 3 bases, the J end by 3 bases, with 9 bases between. The CDR3 consists of 13 residues. CDR3 loop: CASSLREDYEQYF. The CDR3 region has the DNA TGTGCCAGCAGTTTGAGAGAAGACTACGAGCAGTACTTC.

The sample holds one count of this clone. The chain links TRBV27 to TRBJ2-1, with 7 bases fitting TRBD1. Germline CDR1 and CDR2: MNHEY and SMNVEV (reference sequence). V trimming: 8 bases; J trimming: 2 bases; junction bases outside the gene matches: 9. The CDR3 has 15 amino acids. The CDR3 nucleotides are TGTGCCAGCCAGACAGGGAGTCCTACCTACAATGAGCAGTTCTTC. Its translation is CASQTGSPTYNEQFF.

The chain employs TRBV27 and TRBJ1-4; 7 bases line up with TRBD1. This CDR3 region has 15 residues. V dropped 5 bases and J dropped 2; count of bases not matched to a gene: 5. Germline V gives CDR1 MNHEY, CDR2 SMNVEV (reference sequence). The CDR3 is CASSPSDRTNEKLFF. Written as DNA, the CDR3 is TGTGCCAGCAGTCCTTCGGACAGGACTAATGAAAAACTGTTTTTT.

V usage is TRBV28 and J usage is TRBJ2-3; no firm D call. The CDR3 runs to 13 residues. The V gene lost 6 bases and the J gene lost 1 base, with 8 bases spanning the gap. CDR1 and CDR2 (germline): MDHEN, SYDVKM. The CDR3 sequence is CASSNAGTDTQYF. The CDR3 DNA reads as TGTGCCAGCAGCAATGCGGGCACAGATACGCAGTATTTT.